The 16 T cell receptor beta chains below were found in one sample sequenced in a study of T cells after yellow fever vaccination. Via MiXCR, TCRdb re-called the 5' RACE reads, giving one row per CDR3 protein. This table has about 430,000 distinct CDR3 sequences, 18% appearing once. The source was PBMCs, collected before the yellow fever booster vaccination. The receptor set was obtained from a young man who received the YFV17D yellow fever vaccine.

This clonotype has a handful of counts. The J gene is TRBJ2-3, the V gene TRBV2; no clear D. Germline loops: CDR1 SNHLY, CDR2 FYNNEI. The ends were cut back, 4 bases at V and 2 bases at J, with 4 bases in the middle. The CDR3 contains 12 residues. DNA for the CDR3: TGTGCCAGCAGTGTCGTCACAGATACGCAGTATTTT. Encoded protein: CASSVVTDTQYF.

This clonotype was seen only a few times. The chain is built from TRBV4-2 and TRBJ1-3; tentatively, D is TRBD1 (6 bases). The V gene's germline CDR1 is LGHNA and CDR2 YNFKEQ. CDR3 length: 19 amino acids. V was pared by 0 bases and J by 2 bases, with 20 bases between. The CDR3 bases are TGTGCCAGCAGCCAAGAATGCACAGGGTTGTTCCGGGCTGGAAACACCATATATTTT. Amino acid sequence: CASSQECTGLFRAGNTIYF.

The V call is TRBV4-1, the J call TRBJ2-7; 7 bases fit TRBD2. The CDR3 is 15 residues long. Trimming removed 1 base from V and 4 bases from J; junction bases left unmatched: 7. Germline V gene sequence: CDR1 MGHRA, CDR2 YSYEKL. This CDR3 reads CASSQGGGGSYEQYV. The CDR3 coding sequence is TGCGCCAGCAGCCAAGGGGGCGGGGGATCGTACGAGCAGTACGTC.

The chain joins TRBV7-2 to TRBJ2-3; D is unclear. Trimming took off 5 bases at V and 5 bases at J, with 8 bases between the two ends. The CDR3 loop spans 12 amino acids. Germline V gives CDR1 SGHTA, CDR2 FQGNSA. CDR3 sequence (DNA): TGTGCCAGCAGCGGCAACAGAGATACGCAGTATTTT. It translates to CASSGNRDTQYF.

This clonotype was seen just once. The V call is TRBV19, the J call TRBJ2-3, with D hard to call. The CDR3 loop spans 9 amino acids. Deletions cut 9 bases from V and 10 bases from J, with 8 bases between. Germline V gene data show CDR1 as LNHDA and CDR2 as SQIVND (reference sequence). This CDR3 reads CARRSAQYF. The CDR3 nucleotides are TGTGCCAGGCGCTCGGCGCAGTATTTT.

This clonotype turned up a few times. This sequence joins TRBV7-8 and TRBJ2-5; 9 bases agree with TRBD2. From germline, CDR1 is SGHVS and CDR2 FQNEAQ. The length of the CDR3 is 16 residues. The trim removed 4 bases at V and 5 bases at J, leaving 11 bases unmatched. The CDR3 bases are TGTGCCAGCAGCTCGCGGACTAGCGCTCTGGGGGAGACCCAGTACTTC. Encoded protein: CASSSRTSALGETQYF.

Comments on this clonotype: One junction end does not reproduce the germline sequence, and a read error may be involved. The J gene is TRBJ2-5, the V gene TRBV7-8; the match to TRBD2 covers 12 bases. The germline V gene has CDR1 SGHVS and CDR2 FQNEAQ. The CDR3 consists of 14 residues. As DNA, the CDR3 is TGTGCCAGCACCCGAACTAGCGGGGGGCGGGGGACCGACTTC. It specifies CASTRTSGGRGTDF.

This chain uses TRBV6-2 or TRBV6-3 with TRBJ2-2, with 8 bases aligning to TRBD2. V was clipped by 1 base and J by 1 base; unmatched bases: 2. The V gene's germline CDR1 is MNHEY and CDR2 SVGEGT. The CDR3 has 16 residues. Written as DNA, the CDR3 is TGTGCCAGCAGTTACTGGCTAGCGGGGAACACCGGGGAGCTGTTTTTT. Protein product: CASSYWLAGNTGELFF.

V is TRBV9 and J is TRBJ2-1, with D possibly being TRBD1 or TRBD2 (5 bases each). The CDR3 runs to 17 residues. The germline gives CDR1 SGDLS, CDR2 YYNGEE. The V end lost 4 bases, the J end lost 4 bases, and 21 bases lay between the germline ends. The CDR3 sequence is CASSSTGRSNLYNEQFF. CDR3 nucleotide sequence: TGTGCCAGCAGCTCAACGGGACGGTCCAATCTTTACAATGAGCAGTTCTTC.

This clonotype was observed a handful of times. The rearrangement uses TRBV18 and TRBJ2-7; 9 bases match TRBD2. Germline loops: CDR1 KGHSH, CDR2 LQKENI. The V gene end was trimmed by 2 bases and the J gene end by 2 bases; junction bases not matched to a gene: 1. This CDR3 has 14 amino acids. The CDR3 DNA reads TGTGCCAGCTCACCAGGCGGGGGGGCCTACGAGCAGTACTTC. Its protein product is CASSPGGGAYEQYF.

The J gene is TRBJ1-2, the V gene TRBV4-3; D is possibly TRBD1 (6 bases). Germline values: CDR1 LGHNA, CDR2 YSLEER. The V and J ends lost 0 bases and 4 bases respectively, with 15 bases between them. CDR3 length: 16 amino acids. This chain's CDR3 is CASSQDPGEEVYGYTF. CDR3 sequence (DNA): TGCGCCAGCAGCCAAGATCCAGGGGAGGAAGTCTATGGCTACACCTTC.

This clonotype has a handful of counts. The chain employs TRBV2 and TRBJ2-7, with 8 bases fitting TRBD2. V shed 5 bases and J 1 base; nucleotides not matched to a gene: 13. Per germline, CDR1 SNHLY and CDR2 FYNNEI. CDR3 length equals 17 residues. The CDR3 reads CASSRGGTGTASYEQYF. DNA for the CDR3: TGTGCCAGCAGTCGCGGGGGGACCGGGACTGCGTCCTACGAGCAGTACTTC.

The J gene is TRBJ2-1, the V gene TRBV10-3; D possibly corresponds to TRBD2 (6 bases). V was pared by 0 bases and J by 9 bases, with 12 bases between. Per germline, CDR1 ENHRY and CDR2 SYGVKD. The CDR3 runs 14 residues. CDR3 in DNA: TGTGCCATCAGTGAGTCAGGGCGGGGCTGTGAGCAGTTCTTC. This encodes CAISESGRGCEQFF.

J is TRBJ2-1 and V is TRBV3-1; D is unresolved. V shed 3 bases and J shed 8 bases, with 8 bases lying between them. CDR1 and CDR2 (germline): LGHDT, YNNKEL (reference sequence). The CDR3 extends over 12 amino acids. CDR3 in amino acids: CASSHQYDEQFF. The CDR3 bases are TGTGCCAGCAGCCATCAGTATGATGAGCAGTTCTTC.

The chain recombines TRBV10-3 with TRBJ2-3, with 7 nucleotides matching TRBD2. The ends lost 5 bases at V and 4 bases at J; junction bases unmatched: 3. Germline values: CDR1 ENHRY, CDR2 SYGVKD. This CDR3 has 13 amino acids. The chain's CDR3 is CAISRAGSDTQYF. The DNA for the CDR3 is TGTGCCATCAGTAGAGCGGGGTCAGATACGCAGTATTTT.

This chain connects TRBV2 to TRBJ2-5; D is perhaps TRBD2 (5 bases). Germline V lookup: CDR1 SNHLY, CDR2 FYNNEI. The CDR3 spans 16 residues. V lost 7 bases and J lost 1, with 19 bases in between. The CDR3 loop reads CASKWSERKLQETQYF. Here the CDR3 DNA reads TGTGCCAGCAAGTGGAGCGAGCGGAAACTCCAAGAGACCCAGTACTTC.